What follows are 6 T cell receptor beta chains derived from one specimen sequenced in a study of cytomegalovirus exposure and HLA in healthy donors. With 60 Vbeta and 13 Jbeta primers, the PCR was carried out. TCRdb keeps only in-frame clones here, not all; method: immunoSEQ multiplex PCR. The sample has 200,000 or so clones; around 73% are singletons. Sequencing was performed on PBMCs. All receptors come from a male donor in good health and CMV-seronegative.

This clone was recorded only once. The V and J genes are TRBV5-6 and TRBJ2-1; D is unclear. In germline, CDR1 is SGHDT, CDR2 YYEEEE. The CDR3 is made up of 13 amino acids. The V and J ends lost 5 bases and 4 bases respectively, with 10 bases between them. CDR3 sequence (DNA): TGTGCCAGCAGGCGACTCCGTTACAATGAGCAGTTCTTC. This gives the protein CASRRLRYNEQFF.

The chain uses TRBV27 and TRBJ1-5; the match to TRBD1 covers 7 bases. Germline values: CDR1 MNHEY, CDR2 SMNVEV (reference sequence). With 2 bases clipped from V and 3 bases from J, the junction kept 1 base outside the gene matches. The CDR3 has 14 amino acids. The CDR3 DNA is TGTGCCAGCAGTTTACAGGGGGACAATCAGCCCCAGCATTTT. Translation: CASSLQGDNQPQHF.

In nucleotides, the CDR3 is TGTGCCAGCAGCCTTATAGGAGGGACTAGCTTCGTTTACGAGCAGTACTTC. Its protein product is CASSLIGGTSFVYEQYF. The chain employs TRBV7-2 and TRBJ2-7; the match to TRBD2 covers 9 bases. Germline CDR1 SGHTA, CDR2 FQGNSA. There are 17 residues in the CDR3. J lost 4 bases, V lost 5 bases, and 15 bases had no gene match. The variable domain in full, completed from reference TRBV7-2 and TRBJ2-7, reads GAGVSQSPSNKVTEKGKDVELRCDPISGHTALYWYRQSLGQGLEFLIYFQGNSAPDKSGLPSDRFSAERTGGSVSTLTIQRTQQEDSAVYLCASSLIGGTSFVYEQYFGPGTRLTVT.

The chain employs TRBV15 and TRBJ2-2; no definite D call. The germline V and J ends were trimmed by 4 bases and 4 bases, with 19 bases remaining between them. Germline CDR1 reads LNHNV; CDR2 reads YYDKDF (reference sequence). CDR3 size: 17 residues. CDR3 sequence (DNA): TGTGCCACCAGCAAAGATGTAAGCTTTTCGGTCACCGGGGAGCTGTTTTTT. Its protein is CATSKDVSFSVTGELFF.

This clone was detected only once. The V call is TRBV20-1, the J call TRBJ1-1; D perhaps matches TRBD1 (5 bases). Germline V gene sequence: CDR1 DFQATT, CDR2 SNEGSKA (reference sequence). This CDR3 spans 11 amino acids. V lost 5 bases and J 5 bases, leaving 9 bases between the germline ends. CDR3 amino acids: CSAPRGTEAFF. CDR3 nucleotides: TGCAGTGCTCCTCGGGGGACTGAAGCTTTCTTT.

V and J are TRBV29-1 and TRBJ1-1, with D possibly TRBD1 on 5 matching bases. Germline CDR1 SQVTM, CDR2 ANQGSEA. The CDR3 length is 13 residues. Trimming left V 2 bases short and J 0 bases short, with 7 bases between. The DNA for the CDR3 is TGCAGCGTTGAACGGGGGATGAACACTGAAGCTTTCTTT. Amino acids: CSVERGMNTEAFF.